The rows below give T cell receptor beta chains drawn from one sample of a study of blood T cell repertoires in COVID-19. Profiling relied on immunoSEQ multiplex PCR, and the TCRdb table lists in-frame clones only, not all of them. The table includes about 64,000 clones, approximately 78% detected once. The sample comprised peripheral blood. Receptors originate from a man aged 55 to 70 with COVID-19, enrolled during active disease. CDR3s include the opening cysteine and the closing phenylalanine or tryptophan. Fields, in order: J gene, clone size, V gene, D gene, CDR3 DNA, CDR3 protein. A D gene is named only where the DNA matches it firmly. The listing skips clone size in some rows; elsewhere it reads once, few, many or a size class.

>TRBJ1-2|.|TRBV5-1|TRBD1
TGCGCCAGCAGCCCAGATGGACAGGGGAACTATGGCTACACCTTC
CASSPDGQGNYGYTF
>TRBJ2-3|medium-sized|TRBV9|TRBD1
TGTGCCAGCAGCGCAGGGGGTGCGCAGTATTTT
CASSAGGAQYF
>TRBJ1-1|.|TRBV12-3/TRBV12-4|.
TGTGCCAGCGATCCCGGGGGGACTGAAGCTTTCTTT
CASDPGGTEAFF
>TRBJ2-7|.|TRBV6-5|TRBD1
TGTGCCAGCGGATGGACAGGGGGCGAGCAGTACTTC
CASGWTGGEQYF
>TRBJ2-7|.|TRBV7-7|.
TGTGCCAGCAGCTCCGGGGGAGAGCAGTACTTC
CASSSGGEQYF
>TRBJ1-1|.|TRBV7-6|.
TGTGCCAGCAGCCCCAGAGGAGGGGATGACACTGAAGCTTTCTTT
CASSPRGGDDTEAFF
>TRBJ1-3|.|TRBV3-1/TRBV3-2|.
TGTGCCAGCAGCTCCGACCACTGGGGACTTCCCTCTGGAAACACCATATATTTT
CASSSDHWGLPSGNTIYF
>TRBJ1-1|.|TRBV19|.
TGTGCCAGTAGTACTCCGGGACACAAGAACACTGAAGCTTTCTTT
CASSTPGHKNTEAFF
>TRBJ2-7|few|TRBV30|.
TGTGCCTGGGGAGGGACAGCCTCCTACGAGCAGTACTTC
CAWGGTASYEQYF
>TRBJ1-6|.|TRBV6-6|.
TGTGCCAGCAGTTACATCTTTCTCGGAGATTCACCCCTCCACTTT
CASSYIFLGDSPLHF
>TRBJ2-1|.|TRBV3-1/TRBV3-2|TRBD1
TGTGCCAGCAGCCAATGGACAGGGAATGAGCAGTTCTTC
CASSQWTGNEQFF
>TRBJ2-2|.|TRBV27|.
TGTGCCAGCAGGGACAGGAACACCGGGGAGCTGTTTTTT
CASRDRNTGELFF
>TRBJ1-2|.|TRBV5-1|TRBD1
TGCGCCAGCAGCCAAGGACAGGGCTACTATGGCTACACCTTC
CASSQGQGYYGYTF
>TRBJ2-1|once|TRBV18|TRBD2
TGTGCCAGCTCACCACGCGGGGGGGATGAGCAGTTCTTC
CASSPRGGDEQFF
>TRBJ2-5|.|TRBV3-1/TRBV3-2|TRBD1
TGTGCCAGCAGCCAAGATCCCGGGACAGGGGATGAGACCCAGTACTTC
CASSQDPGTGDETQYF
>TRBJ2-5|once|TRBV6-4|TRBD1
TGTGCCAGCAGCAGGGGGCCCCAAGAGACCCAGTACTTC
CASSRGPQETQYF
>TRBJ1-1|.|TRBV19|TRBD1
TGTGCCAGTAAGCAGGGGGACACTGAAGCTTTCTTT
CASKQGDTEAFF
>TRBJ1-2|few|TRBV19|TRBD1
TGTGCCAGTAGTATAATGGAGACAGGGGGGCAGAATGGCTACACCTTC
CASSIMETGGQNGYTF